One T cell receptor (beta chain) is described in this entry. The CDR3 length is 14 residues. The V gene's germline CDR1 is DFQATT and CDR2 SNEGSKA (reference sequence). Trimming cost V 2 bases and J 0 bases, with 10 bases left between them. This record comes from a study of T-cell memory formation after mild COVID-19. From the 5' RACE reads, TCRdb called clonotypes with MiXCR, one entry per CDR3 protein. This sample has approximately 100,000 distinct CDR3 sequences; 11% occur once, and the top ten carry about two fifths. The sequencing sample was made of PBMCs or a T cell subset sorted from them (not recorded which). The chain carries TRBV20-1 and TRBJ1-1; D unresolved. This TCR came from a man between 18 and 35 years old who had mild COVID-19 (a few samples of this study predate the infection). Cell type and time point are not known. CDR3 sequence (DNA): TGCAGTGCTAGAAGACGGACTCTGAACACTGAAGCTTTCTTT. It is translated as CSARRRTLNTEAFF.